A selection of T cell receptor beta chains follows, all from one sample in a study of T cells in Graves' hyperthyroidism and ophthalmopathy. TCRdb analysed the multiplex PCR reads with MiXCR anew, one entry per CDR3 protein. Among 400,000 or so distinct CDR3 sequences listed, about an eighth were seen once. Sequencing input: blood. These receptors were taken from a man aged 50 or older with Graves' ophthalmopathy. The CDR3 runs from the conserved cysteine through the conserved F or W. Fields, in order: CDR3 protein, CDR3 DNA, clone size, J gene, V gene, D gene. The D gene is left open where the match is weak. Where a row states a size, it is once, few, many or the class of an expanded clone; other rows omit it.

CASSLLAGVTSTGELFF	TGTGCCAGCAGTTTACTCGCGGGAGTAACGTCCACCGGGGAGCTGTTTTTT	many	TRBJ2-2	TRBV27	TRBD2
CASSYSPGQAGEQYF	TGTGCCAGCAGTTACTCCCCGGGACAGGCAGGCGAGCAGTACTTC	many	TRBJ2-7	TRBV6-5	TRBD1
CASSYSGTEPYERYF	TGTGCCAGCAGTTACTCGGGGACAGAACCCTACGAGCGGTACTTC	few	TRBJ2-7	TRBV6-5	TRBD1
CATSALAGDYEQYF	TGTGCCACCAGTGCACTAGCGGGAGACTACGAGCAGTACTTC	many	TRBJ2-7	TRBV24-1	TRBD2
CASSPGGLAGTGELFF	TGTGCCAGCTCACCCGGGGGACTAGCGGGCACCGGGGAGCTGTTTTTT	many	TRBJ2-2	TRBV18	TRBD2
CASSTYRGAEAFF	TGTGCCAGTAGTACTTACAGGGGCGCTGAAGCTTTCTTT	-	TRBJ1-1	TRBV19	TRBD1
CAWSVQKSLAYEQYF	TGTGCCTGGAGTGTACAGAAGTCATTAGCCTACGAGCAGTACTTC	-	TRBJ2-7	TRBV30	-
CASSFYGFGDEQFF	TGTGCCAGCAGCTTTTACGGGTTCGGAGATGAGCAGTTCTTC	-	TRBJ2-1	TRBV7-3	-
CASSPLQGQGGLSSYNEQFF	TGTGCCAGCAGCCCACTCCAGGGACAGGGTGGATTGAGCTCCTACAATGAGCAGTTCTTC	many	TRBJ2-1	TRBV12-3/TRBV12-4	TRBD1
CASREGVYSPLHF	TGTGCCAGCAGAGAAGGGGTTTATTCACCCCTCCACTTT	few	TRBJ1-6	TRBV5-6	-
CASTPFGIDIQYF	TGTGCCAGCACCCCATTCGGCATTGACATTCAGTACTTC	many	TRBJ2-4	TRBV28	-
CSAIAGLYTDTQYF	TGCAGTGCCATAGCGGGACTATACACAGATACGCAGTATTTT	many	TRBJ2-3	TRBV20-1	TRBD2
CASSQAIFLGGSGNTIYF	TGCGCCAGCAGCCAAGCCATTTTTCTGGGGGGCTCTGGAAACACCATATATTTT	-	TRBJ1-3	TRBV4-1	-
CASSFQLPRTVSSGSSYNEQFF	TGCGCCAGCAGCTTCCAACTACCACGGACTGTGAGTAGCGGTAGCTCCTACAATGAGCAGTTCTTC	few	TRBJ2-1	TRBV5-1	-
CASSRDRYYEQYF	TGTGCCAGCAGTCGCGACAGGTACTACGAGCAGTACTTC	many	TRBJ2-7	TRBV7-9	-
CASSQEGAGPYNEQFF	TGCGCCAGCAGCCAAGAGGGAGCGGGACCTTACAATGAGCAGTTCTTC	many	TRBJ2-1	TRBV4-1	TRBD2